Each of the 17 T cell receptor beta chains below was sequenced from the same sample in a study of cytomegalovirus exposure and HLA in healthy donors. It was with 60 Vbeta and 13 Jbeta primers that the PCR ran. Generated by immunoSEQ multiplex PCR, the TCRdb table keeps only in-frame clones and is missing some. This table has over 200,000 clones, more than 60% appearing once. The sample taken for sequencing was PBMCs. The receptor set was obtained from a woman aged 55-69 years in good health and CMV-seropositive.

The V and J genes are TRBV29-1 and TRBJ2-1; TRBD2 agrees at 8 bases. V shed 4 bases, J shed 8 bases, and the junction held 16 bases outside the gene matches. The germline V gene encodes CDR1 SQVTM and CDR2 ANQGSEA. The CDR3 length is 16 residues. The CDR3 DNA reads as TGCAGCGTTGCCTATTTGATCGGGAGGGCCGGGGATGAGCAGTTCTTC. Its translation: CSVAYLIGRAGDEQFF.

The chain carries TRBV5-4 and TRBJ2-5; 8 bases line up with TRBD1. CDR3 size: 15 residues. Germline V gene lookup returns CDR1 SGHNT and CDR2 YYREEE (reference sequence). V dropped 4 bases and J dropped 5; count of bases not matched to a gene: 10. The CDR3 sequence: CASSPPGGARETQYF. The CDR3 DNA sequence: TGTGCCAGCAGCCCTCCAGGGGGCGCGCGGGAGACCCAGTACTTC.

The chain recombines TRBV10-3 with TRBJ1-4; 8 nucleotides align to TRBD1. V gave up 5 bases and J gave up 2 bases; unmatched junction bases: 7. Per germline, CDR1 ENHRY and CDR2 SYGVKD. This CDR3 is built from 16 residues. CDR3 protein: CAISFRGQGTNEKLFF. CDR3 sequence (DNA): TGTGCCATCAGTTTCAGGGGGCAGGGTACTAATGAAAAACTGTTTTTT.

The chain couples TRBV5-1 to TRBJ1-2, with a weak D call TRBD1 (5 bases). Germline CDR1 SGHRS, CDR2 YFSETQ. CDR3 size: 14 residues. V lost 2 bases to trimming and J lost 8 bases, with 16 bases between them. The CDR3 sequence: CASSFGSGGEGYTF. CDR3 nucleotide sequence: TGCGCCAGCAGCTTTGGATCCGGGGGTGAGGGCTACACCTTC.

The V and J genes are TRBV7-9 and TRBJ1-1; D remains ambiguous. CDR1 and CDR2 from the germline V gene are SEHNR and FQNEAQ (reference sequence). V shed 4 bases and J shed 8 bases, with 14 bases lying between them. CDR3 length: 13 amino acids. CDR3 residues: CASSSEPISEAFF. The CDR3 nucleotides read TGTGCCAGCAGCTCCGAGCCAATCTCGGAAGCTTTCTTT.

The V call is TRBV28, the J call TRBJ1-2; D is uncertain. Trimming took 3 bases from V and 5 from J, leaving 16 bases between them. The CDR3 runs 15 residues. The V gene's germline CDR1 is MDHEN and CDR2 SYDVKM. CDR3 loop: CASSFLTETRYGYTF. The CDR3 coding sequence is TGTGCCAGCAGTTTTCTCACAGAGACCCGGTATGGCTACACCTTC.

The rearrangement links TRBV2 to TRBJ2-7; 12 bases are shared with TRBD1. Germline V CDR1 and CDR2: SNHLY, FYNNEI. The ends lost 2 bases at V and 5 bases at J; junction bases unmatched: 7. The CDR3 spans 16 residues. The CDR3 reads CASSEMLGQGANEQYF. CDR3 bases: TGTGCCAGCAGTGAAATGTTGGGACAGGGGGCGAACGAGCAGTACTTC. The whole variable domain, filled in from reference TRBV2 and TRBJ2-7, reads EPEVTQTPSHQVTQMGQEVILRCVPISNHLYFYWYRQILGQKVEFLVSFYNNEISEKSEIFDDQFSVERPDGSNFTLKIRSTKLEDSAMYFCASSEMLGQGANEQYFGPGTRLTVT.

The chain is built from TRBV7-6 and TRBJ2-7, with 9 bases aligning to TRBD1. V was pared by 5 bases and J by 5 bases, with 16 bases of the junction left unmatched. The CDR3 has 17 amino acids. CDR1 and CDR2 from the germline V gene are SGHVS and FNYEAQ. CDR3 bases: TGTGCCAGCAGCCCCCGCCTCTCGGGACAGGGTAAGGACGAGCAGTACTTC. It translates to CASSPRLSGQGKDEQYF.

V is TRBV5-1 and J is TRBJ2-7, with D hard to call. Germline V CDR1 and CDR2: SGHRS, YFSETQ. Trimming removed 4 bases at V and 7 bases at J, with 15 bases between. The CDR3 extends over 13 amino acids. CDR3 DNA: TGCGCCAGCAGCGGAGATCCCGCTCGTGAGCAGTACTTC. It encodes CASSGDPAREQYF. Using reference TRBV5-1 and TRBJ2-7 for the parts outside the CDR3, the full variable domain is KAGVTQTPRYLIKTRGQQVTLSCSPISGHRSVSWYQQTPGQGLQFLFEYFSETQRNKGNFPGRFSGRQFSNSRSEMNVSTLELGDSALYLCASSGDPAREQYFGPGTRLTVT.

The V and J genes are TRBV5-1 and TRBJ1-1; 11 bases are a match to TRBD1. Germline assignment: CDR1 SGHRS and CDR2 YFSETQ. After removal of 3 bases from V and 3 bases from J, the junction contained 1 base not matched to a gene. This CDR3 region has 14 residues. The CDR3, as DNA: TGCGCCAGCAGCTCGGGACAGGGGGACACTGAAGCTTTCTTT. This translates into CASSSGQGDTEAFF.

This chain uses TRBV5-1 with TRBJ2-2; 9 bases fit TRBD1. The CDR3 runs 16 residues. CDR1 and CDR2 (germline): SGHRS, YFSETQ. J lost 4 bases, V lost 4 bases, and 8 bases had no gene match. CDR3 sequence reads: CASSRPGQGSTGELFF. The DNA of the CDR3 is TGCGCCAGCAGCCGGCCGGGACAGGGAAGCACCGGGGAGCTGTTTTTT.

The chain links TRBV5-1 to TRBJ1-2; 9 bases are a match to TRBD1. J was trimmed by 6 bases and V by 4 bases; bases with no gene match: 4. The V gene's germline CDR1 is SGHRS and CDR2 YFSETQ. CDR3 length: 13 residues. The CDR3 region is CASSGRQGDGYTF. The CDR3 bases are TGCGCCAGCAGCGGCCGACAGGGGGATGGCTACACCTTC.

The chain joins TRBV6-5 to TRBJ1-2; possible D gene TRBD1, 5 bases. Trimming stripped 5 bases from V and 5 bases from J, with 12 bases between. CDR3 length: 13 amino acids. Germline loops: CDR1 MNHEY, CDR2 SVGAGI. CDR3 loop: CASSDGHEYGYTF. Written as DNA, the CDR3 is TGTGCCAGCAGTGACGGACATGAGTATGGCTACACCTTC.

V usage is TRBV2 and J usage is TRBJ1-2, with TRBD1 matching 7 bases. With V trimmed by 4 bases and J by 8 bases, 4 bases remained unmatched. The CDR3 loop spans 12 amino acids. CDR1 and CDR2 (germline): SNHLY, FYNNEI. Here the CDR3 DNA reads TGTGCCAGCAGTGGTCCAGGGGGAGGCTACACCTTC. Translation: CASSGPGGGYTF.

On this clone: This sample includes further DNA sequences coding for the same CDR3. The rearrangement joins TRBV9 to TRBJ1-6; D is possibly TRBD1 (6 bases). The CDR3 has 15 residues. Trimming left V 0 bases short and J 10 bases short, with 14 bases between. Germline loops: CDR1 SGDLS, CDR2 YYNGEE. CDR3 coding DNA: TGTGCCAGCAGCGTAGGGGTAGGGGGACGGTCACCCCTCCACTTT. This gives the protein CASSVGVGGRSPLHF.

This clone has more than one count but fewer than ten. This CDR3 is also generated by other DNA sequences in the sample. CDR3 DNA: TGTGCCAGCAGCTCCACCGGACAGGTTTTGGGCGGGGAGCTGTTTTTT. Its translation is CASSSTGQVLGGELFF. V gene TRBV7-8 combines with J gene TRBJ2-2; 7 bases fit TRBD1. V gave up 4 bases and J gave up 7 bases; unmatched junction bases: 12. The CDR3 length is 16 residues. Germline V gives CDR1 SGHVS, CDR2 FQNEAQ. The whole variable domain, filled in from reference TRBV7-8 and TRBJ2-2, reads GAGVSQSPRYKVAKRGQDVALRCDPISGHVSLFWYQQALGQGPEFLTYFQNEAQLDKSGLPSDRFFAERPEGSVSTLKIQRTQQEDSAVYLCASSSTGQVLGGELFFGEGSRLTVL.

The chain joins TRBV5-4 to TRBJ2-1; D is unresolved. The CDR3 sequence is 13 residues long. Per the germline V gene, CDR1 is SGHNT and CDR2 is YYREEE (reference sequence). V lost 2 bases and J lost 5, with 8 bases in between. The CDR3 nucleotides are TGTGCCAGCAGCTTATACATCGACAATGAGCAGTTCTTC. This sequence encodes CASSLYIDNEQFF.